This TCR beta chain was obtained from a study of Graves' ophthalmopathy and Graves' hyperthyroidism. Overall study findings and caveats: Among expanded thyroid clonotypes above 0.001 frequency, most also occurred in blood.

Hyperthyroidism patients had new diagnoses, durations under 2 months, and ages of 18 to 65. Beta-chain TCR CDR3 regions were amplified from RNA transcripts. RT-PCR was first run with HTBI primers, then multiplex PCR in a second round. TCRdb reprocessed the multiplex PCR reads with MiXCR, giving one entry per CDR3 protein. The table includes 1 million to 1.3 million distinct CDR3 sequences, 35% to 45% detected once. There are 14 residues in the CDR3. The V gene end was trimmed by 5 bases and the J gene end by 2 bases; junction bases not matched to a gene: 4. In germline, CDR1 is DFQATT, CDR2 SNEGSKA (reference sequence). On this clonotype: The antigen is undetermined.

This receptor was taken from an adult man with Graves' hyperthyroidism. V and J are TRBV20-1 and TRBJ2-3, with TRBD2 matching over 10 bases. The sequenced sample was peripheral blood or thyroid tissue (not recorded which). The CDR3 DNA sequence: TGCAGTGCTGAACTAGCGGGATACACAGATACGCAGTATTTT. Protein sequence: CSAELAGYTDTQYF.